The 20 T cell receptor beta chains given below trace back to one sample, sequenced in a study of tumor and adjacent non-tumor tissue in lung cancer. A modified ARM-PCR protocol with three rounds of nested PCR amplified TCRbeta. One entry per CDR3 protein results from TCRdb running MiXCR on the multiplex PCR reads. The sample yields 90,000 to 110,000 distinct CDR3 sequences, about 64% seen once. No cell sorting was done before RNA was extracted from the tissue. Distant lung tissue was collected more than 3 cm away from the tumor edge. Sequencing was done on a sample of distant non-tumor lung tissue. The receptors were sampled from a man aged 60 to 69 with non-small cell lung cancer.

For this clonotype: Germline and junction disagree at one end, which may indicate a read error. J is TRBJ2-5 and V is TRBV11-2; TRBD1 matches 7 bases. This CDR3 has 15 residues. Germline CDR1 and CDR2: SGHAT and FQNNGV. The CDR3 here is CANSLVPPGGETLYF. For the CDR3, the DNA is TGTGCCAACAGCTTAGTCCCCCCAGGGGGAGAGACCCTGTACTTC.

J is TRBJ2-4 and V is TRBV12-3 or TRBV12-4, with TRBD1 matching 7 bases. Unmatched junction bases numbered 8, after V lost 10 bases and J lost 5 bases. The CDR3 extends over 13 amino acids. The CDR3 region has the DNA TGTGCCAACAGGGGACGGCACCAAAACATTCAGTACTTC. Translation gives CANRGRHQNIQYF.

In this sample, this clonotype turned up once. With a much larger clone just one base away, this may be a read error. The chain couples TRBV5-8 to TRBJ2-5, with D unresolved. The CDR3 contains 12 residues. Germline lookup yields CDR1 SGHTS and CDR2 YDEGEE. CDR3 region: CASSFGQEIQYF. CDR3 nucleotide sequence: TGTGCCAGCAGCTTTGGTCAAGAGATCCAGTACTTC.

The table lists this clonotype with many counts. The chain joins TRBV20-1 to TRBJ1-5, with D possibly matching TRBD1 (5 bases). Germline CDR1 is DFQATT and CDR2 is SNEGSKA (reference sequence). This CDR3 contains 13 residues. Deletions cut 5 bases from V and 3 bases from J, with 11 bases between. The CDR3 spells CSAASGFNQPQHF. In DNA, the CDR3 is TGCAGTGCTGCTTCAGGGTTCAATCAGCCCCAGCATTTT.

The rearrangement joins TRBV29-1 to TRBJ1-1; D might be TRBD1 (6 bases). Deletions cut 7 bases from V and 5 bases from J, with 14 bases between. The CDR3 contains 12 residues. Germline CDR1 SQVTM, CDR2 ANQGSEA. DNA of the CDR3: TGCAGCGCTAGGCGGGGGGCGACTGAAGCTTTCTTT. Amino acid sequence: CSARRGATEAFF.

Remarks on this clonotype: This could be a read error, since a much larger clone is one nucleotide away. This is likely a read error, given that the CDR3 carries no conserved phenylalanine or tryptophan at its end. The chain employs TRBV6-6 and TRBJ1-5, with 7 bases that match TRBD1. V lost 6 bases, J lost 7 bases, and 6 bases stayed unmatched. This CDR3 is built from 13 residues. From germline, CDR1 is MNHNY and CDR2 SVGAGI (reference sequence). CDR3 sequence: CASRDRVQQPQHS. CDR3 DNA: TGTGCCAGCAGAGACAGGGTGCAGCAGCCCCAGCATTCT.

A note on this clonotype: Being one base from a much bigger clone, this may be a read error. J is TRBJ2-3 and V is TRBV5-1, with D maybe TRBD2 (5 bases). The length of the CDR3 is 16 residues. The germline V gene encodes CDR1 SGHRS and CDR2 YFSETQ. The CDR3 region is CASTLDLASGTDTQYF. CDR3 DNA sequence: TGCGCCAGCACCTTGGACCTAGCTTCGGGCACAGATACGCAGTATTTT.

The chain has TRBV6-1 and TRBJ2-7; 10 positions match TRBD1. The J call may be in error: the DNA end matches TRBJ2-1 better. This CDR3 region has 15 residues. Germline loops: CDR1 MNHNS, CDR2 SASEGT. The CDR3 sequence: CASRDRGVISYEQFF. The CDR3 bases are TGTGCCAGCAGGGACAGGGGGGTCATCTCCTACGAGCAGTTCTTC.

As concerns this clonotype: At one boundary the junction diverges from the germline segment, which might be a read error. The CDR3 loop reads CNARGASALEQYF. The CDR3 DNA follows: TGCAATGCTAGAGGGGCCAGCGCCCTCGAGCAGTACTTC. The V call is TRBV20-1, the J call TRBJ2-7; D might be TRBD1 or TRBD2, each matching 5 bases. Germline CDR1 reads DFQATT; CDR2 reads SNEGSKA (reference sequence). This CDR3 region has 13 residues.

As to this clonotype: One end of the junction varies from germline; a read error may be responsible. V and J are TRBV4-1 and TRBJ2-2; D ambiguous. The CDR3 extends over 15 amino acids. CDR1 and CDR2 (germline): MGHRA, YSYEKL. The CDR3 DNA sequence: TGCGACAGCAGCCAAGTAACAGCAGTCTCCAGGGAGCTGTTTTTT. It codes for CDSSQVTAVSRELFF.

Turning to this clonotype: A read error may be the cause here, since a much bigger clone is one base away. This chain joins TRBV6-1 and TRBJ2-2; unclear D gene. Per germline, CDR1 MNHNS and CDR2 SASEGT. Trimming cost V 3 bases and J 7 bases, with 3 bases left between them. This CDR3 has 11 amino acids. This chain's CDR3 is CASSDVGELFF. CDR3 sequence (DNA): TGTGCCAGCAGTGATGTCGGGGAGCTGTTTTTT.

This clonotype was seen just once. This CDR3 is missing its conserved last phenylalanine or tryptophan, likely due to a read error. J is TRBJ1-1 and V is TRBV29-1; possibly TRBD1 for D (5 bases). V lost 4 bases to trimming and J lost 5 bases, with 17 bases between them. Germline CDR1 SQVTM, CDR2 ANQGSEA. CDR3 length equals 14 residues. The CDR3 spells CSVGHGAPFTEAFS. CDR3 bases: TGCAGCGTTGGGCACGGGGCACCTTTTACTGAAGCTTTCTCT.

Remarks on this clonotype: This may be a read error: a much more frequent sequence differs by one nucleotide. In DNA, the CDR3 is TGTGCCAGCAGCCGCACTAATAACGATCAGCCCCAGCATTTT. The encoded protein is CASSRTNNDQPQHF. V and J are TRBV7-9 and TRBJ1-5; D ambiguous. The CDR3 loop spans 14 amino acids. V lost 5 bases and J 5 bases, leaving 13 bases between the germline ends. CDR1 is SEHNR and CDR2 is FQNEAQ in the germline V gene (reference sequence).

On this clonotype itself: It may be a read error: a sequence one base away is much more abundant. The rearrangement uses TRBV12-3 or TRBV12-4 and TRBJ1-6; 7 bases line up with TRBD1. The CDR3 totals 13 residues. For the CDR3, the DNA is TGTGCCAGCAGTCGGACAGGAGCTTCACCCATCCACTTT. Its translation is CASSRTGASPIHF.

This clonotype was seen only once. This could be a read error, since a much larger clone is one nucleotide away. CDR3 bases: TGCAGTGCTAGAATGTATTCGGGACTAATTAGCACAGATACGCAGTATTTT. It encodes CSARMYSGLISTDTQYF. J is TRBJ2-3 and V is TRBV20-1; TRBD2 agrees at 7 bases. With V trimmed by 2 bases and J by 0 bases, 11 bases remained unmatched. The CDR3 loop spans 17 amino acids. Looked up from germline, CDR1 is DFQATT and CDR2 is SNEGSKA (reference sequence).

With regard to this clonotype: This sequence may be a read error, since a much larger clone differs from it by one base. The V and J genes are TRBV30 and TRBJ1-2, with D possibly being TRBD1 (6 bases). The CDR3 has 14 residues. Germline V gene data show CDR1 as GTSNPN and CDR2 as SVGIG (reference sequence). V lost 2 bases and J lost 5, with 15 bases in between. The CDR3 sequence is CAWSTAGTYYGYTF. The CDR3 nucleotides are TGTGCCTGGAGTACCGCCGGGACATATTATGGCTACACCTTC. The variable domain in full, with the rest retrieved from reference TRBV30 and TRBJ1-2, is SQTIHQWPATLVQPVGSPLSLECTVEGTSNPNLYWYRQAAGRGLQLLFYSVGIGQISSEVPQNLSASRPQDRQFILSSKKLLLSDSGFYLCAWSTAGTYYGYTFGSGTRLTVV.

The gene calls are TRBV3-1 and TRBJ2-2; no clear D. This CDR3 has 12 residues. V was shortened by 4 bases and J by 7 bases, with 7 bases between the two germline ends. Germline V lookup: CDR1 LGHDT, CDR2 YNNKEL (reference sequence). The chain's CDR3 is CASSPRCGELFF. Written as DNA, the CDR3 is TGTGCCAGCAGCCCACGCTGCGGGGAGCTGTTTTTT.

This chain joins TRBV20-1 and TRBJ2-3; D ambiguous. Germline V gives CDR1 DFQATT, CDR2 SNEGSKA (reference sequence). Trimming shortened V by 6 bases and J by 2 bases, and 15 bases separated the two germline ends. This CDR3 has 14 amino acids. DNA for the CDR3: TGCAGTGCGCCGACATGGCCCATCACAGATACGCAGTATTTT. Amino acid sequence: CSAPTWPITDTQYF.

With regard to this clonotype: Because it lacks the conserved phenylalanine or tryptophan at the end, this CDR3 is likely a read error. The chain joins TRBV5-6 to TRBJ2-2; D assignment may be TRBD1 or TRBD2 (5 bases each). The CDR3 sequence is 17 residues long. Germline assignment: CDR1 SGHDT and CDR2 YYEEEE. CDR3 sequence: CASSLGGSALNTWELFS. CDR3 bases: TGTGCCAGCAGCTTGGGGGGGTCGGCCCTGAACACCTGGGAGCTGTTTTCC.

This clonotype has just a few counts. This chain links TRBV7-9 with TRBJ2-1, with D maybe TRBD1 (5 bases). CDR1 SEHNR and CDR2 FQNEAQ come from the germline V gene (reference sequence). V dropped 5 bases and J dropped 5 bases, with 13 bases sitting between them. CDR3 length equals 14 residues. DNA for the CDR3: TGTGCCAGCAGCATCTTTGACAGCAACAATGAGCAGTTCTTC. As protein: CASSIFDSNNEQFF.